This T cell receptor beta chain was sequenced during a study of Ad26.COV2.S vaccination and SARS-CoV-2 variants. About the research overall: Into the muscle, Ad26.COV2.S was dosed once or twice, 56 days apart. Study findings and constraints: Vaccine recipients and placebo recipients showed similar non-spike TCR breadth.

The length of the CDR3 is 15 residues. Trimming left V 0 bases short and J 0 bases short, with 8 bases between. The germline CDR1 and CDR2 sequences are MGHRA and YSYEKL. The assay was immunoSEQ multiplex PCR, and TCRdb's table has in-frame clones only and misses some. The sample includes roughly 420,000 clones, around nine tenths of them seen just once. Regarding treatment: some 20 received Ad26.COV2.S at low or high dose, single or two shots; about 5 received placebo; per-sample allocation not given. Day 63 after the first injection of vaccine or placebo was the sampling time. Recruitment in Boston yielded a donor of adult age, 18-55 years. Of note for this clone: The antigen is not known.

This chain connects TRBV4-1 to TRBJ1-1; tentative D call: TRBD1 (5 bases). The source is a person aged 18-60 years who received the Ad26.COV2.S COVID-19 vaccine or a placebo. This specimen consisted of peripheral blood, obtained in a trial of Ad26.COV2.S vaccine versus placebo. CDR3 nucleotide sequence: TGCGCCAGCAGCCAAGATCAGGGTATGAACACTGAAGCTTTCTTT. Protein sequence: CASSQDQGMNTEAFF.